The rows below give T cell receptor beta chains drawn from one sample of a study of cytomegalovirus exposure and HLA in healthy donors. Here immunoSEQ multiplex PCR was the method, and the copy in TCRdb shows in-frame clones only, minus some. Of roughly 99,000 clones in the sample, more than 60% were seen once. Input material: PBMCs. The receptors were sampled from a man in his 60s in good health and CMV-seropositive. The CDR3 runs from the conserved cysteine through the conserved F or W. A D gene is named only where the DNA matches it firmly. Clone size is stated in some rows and not others, as once, few, many or a class when expanded.

>.|TRBD1|TRBV10-3|TRBJ2-7
TGTGCCATCACCCGGGACAGGGGTCCGAGCGAGCAGTACTTC
CAITRDRGPSEQYF
>.|TRBD1|TRBV7-6|TRBJ2-2
TGTGCCAGCAGCTTAATGGGACAGGGAGCCGGGGAGCTGTTTTTT
CASSLMGQGAGELFF
>once|TRBD1|TRBV27|TRBJ2-5
TGTGCCAGCATGGGACAGGGTGGTGGGGAGACCCAGTACTTC
CASMGQGGGETQYF
>.|TRBD1|TRBV27|TRBJ2-7
TGTGCCATGGCAGGGGGTCTGGGGCCCTACGAGCAGTACTTC
CAMAGGLGPYEQYF
>few|.|TRBV14|TRBJ2-5
TGTGCCAGCAGCCAAAGGAGCCCGGGGATCGAGACCCAGTACTTC
CASSQRSPGIETQYF
>.|.|TRBV16|TRBJ1-5
TGTGCCAGCAGACAGGGCCCTAGCAATCAGCCCCAGCATTTT
CASRQGPSNQPQHF
>.|TRBD1|TRBV9|TRBJ1-6
TGTGCCAGCAGCGTACGGGACAGGATCTCCTATAATTCACCCCTCCACTTT
CASSVRDRISYNSPLHF
>.|.|TRBV7-8|TRBJ1-2
TGTGCCAGCAGCTTAGATACTTATGGCTACACCTTC
CASSLDTYGYTF
>few|TRBD1|TRBV6-1|TRBJ2-7
TGTGCCAGCAGAGCCGGGACAGGGATTACCTACGAGCAGTACTTC
CASRAGTGITYEQYF
>.|TRBD1|TRBV12-5|TRBJ1-2
TGTGCTAGTGGTACCAGGACAGGGGGCGTCTATGGCTACACCTTC
CASGTRTGGVYGYTF
>.|TRBD2|TRBV6-6|TRBJ2-4
TGTGCCAGCAGTTACTCTCGCGGGGGACCCAAAAACATTCAGTACTTC
CASSYSRGGPKNIQYF
>.|.|TRBV5-5|TRBJ1-3
TGTGCCAGCAGCCTCCTTGGGGGCCTCTCTGGAAACACCATATATTTT
CASSLLGGLSGNTIYF
>.|TRBD1|TRBV30|TRBJ1-1
TGTGCCTGGGACAGGGGGGGCACTGAAGCTTTCTTT
CAWDRGGTEAFF
>.|TRBD1|TRBV30|TRBJ2-3
TGTGCCTGGAGTGTCCCGGGACAGGGAATCTGGACAGATACGCAGTATTTT
CAWSVPGQGIWTDTQYF